The clone carrying this T cell receptor beta chain turned up a few times. Its antigen remains unidentified. The purity of all sorted populations exceeded 95%. Every bit of the isolated RNA underwent reverse transcription, so sequencing read expressed TCRB transcripts. Sequenced naive, central memory and regulatory T cell samples produced an average of around 3.5 million reads. Profiled with immunoSEQ multiplex PCR; TCRdb holds only in-frame clones, not every one. The sample shows approximately 150,000 clones, 50% to 70% of them seen only once. These data are taken from a study of beta chain features in type 1 diabetes. Study-wide points: All four CD4+ subsets of Type 1 diabetes patients contained TCRB CDR3s that were moderately but significantly shorter.

The V gene's germline CDR1 is MDHEN and CDR2 SYDVKM. The CDR3 loop spans 19 amino acids. The V end lost 7 bases, the J end lost 5 bases, and 30 bases lay between the germline ends. The receptor was derived from a man younger than 40 with type 1 diabetes. This chain connects TRBV28 to TRBJ2-1; D possibly matches TRBD1 or TRBD2 (7 bases each). Source material: naive CD4+ T cells from blood. The CDR3 here is CASTPPPDRWFGGDNEQFF. As DNA, the CDR3 is TGTGCCAGCACTCCCCCCCCGGACAGGTGGTTTGGGGGGGACAATGAGCAGTTCTTC.